This is a list of T cell receptor beta chains from one sample in a study of shared clonotypes between healthy human individuals. Libraries were prepared by immunoSEQ multiplex PCR; TCRdb keeps only in-frame clonotypes and omits some of them. The sample consists of approximately 2,000,000 clones, around 90% of them appearing once. Sequenced sample: naive CD4+ T cells from PBMCs. These receptors all stem from a man between 18 and 29 years old in good health. Some clones in this sample may be carry-over from other donors' samples. CDR3s include the opening cysteine and the closing phenylalanine or tryptophan.

j_gene	v_gene	CDR3aa
TRBJ2-5	TRBV6-6	CASGAVETQYF
TRBJ1-4	TRBV20-1	CSAAGNEKLFF
TRBJ2-5	TRBV15	CATSRGRQGQETQYF
TRBJ2-7	TRBV28	CASSSPGELGYEQYF
TRBJ2-2	TRBV28	CASSLSRGRADTGELFF
TRBJ1-5	TRBV7-2	CASSPGAPGRNQPQHF
TRBJ1-1	TRBV6-4	CANSTLGLPNTEAFF
TRBJ1-3	TRBV18	CASSPPPREATIYF
TRBJ1-5	TRBV5-1	CASSPGGQGGQPQHF
TRBJ2-1	TRBV18	CASSPVLAGPTYNEQFF
TRBJ2-1	TRBV25-1	CASSSGTGVYEQFF
TRBJ2-3	TRBV18	CASSARLAGGDTDTQYF
TRBJ2-5	TRBV7-8	CASSEGVSLAGVGETQYF
TRBJ1-5	TRBV7-9	CASSKAGNSNQPQHF
TRBJ1-2	TRBV11-1	CASSRVAGASHGYTF
TRBJ2-1	TRBV29-1	CSLRTSGSSYNEQFF
TRBJ1-4	TRBV5-1	CASSLTSDRDVEKLFF
TRBJ2-1	TRBV9	CASSVGIRVAQLYNEQFF
TRBJ2-7	TRBV28	CASSLEAGTYEQYF
TRBJ2-7	TRBV20-1	CSVSVHEQYF